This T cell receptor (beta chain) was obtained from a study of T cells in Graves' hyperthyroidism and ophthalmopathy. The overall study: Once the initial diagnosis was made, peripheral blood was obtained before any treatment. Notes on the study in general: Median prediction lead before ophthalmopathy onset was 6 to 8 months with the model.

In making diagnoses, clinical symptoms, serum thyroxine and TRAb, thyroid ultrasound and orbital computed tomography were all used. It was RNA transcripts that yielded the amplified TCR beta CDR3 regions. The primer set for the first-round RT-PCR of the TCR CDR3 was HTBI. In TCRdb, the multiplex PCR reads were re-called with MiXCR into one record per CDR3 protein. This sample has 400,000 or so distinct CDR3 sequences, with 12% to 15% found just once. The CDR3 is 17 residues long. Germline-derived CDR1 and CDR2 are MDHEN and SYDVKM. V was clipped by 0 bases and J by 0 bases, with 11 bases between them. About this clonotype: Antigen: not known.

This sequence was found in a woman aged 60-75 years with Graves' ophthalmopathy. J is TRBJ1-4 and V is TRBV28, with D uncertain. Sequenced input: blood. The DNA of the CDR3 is TGTGCCAGCAGTTTATGGAATGGCCCTTCAACTAATGAAAAACTGTTTTTT. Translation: CASSLWNGPSTNEKLFF.